The 29 T cell receptor beta chains listed next were all sequenced from one sample in a study of blood T cells in healthy people across ages. Combining a sample-barcoded 5' primer with a J-beta primer mix, a second PCR ran for roughly 7 to 11 cycles. TCRdb re-derived calls from the 5' RACE reads in MiXCR, one entry per CDR3 protein. This table has a few hundred thousand distinct CDR3 sequences, roughly 29% appearing once. The sequencing input was blood. All receptors come from a woman aged 70-85 years in good health.

The V call is TRBV12-3 or TRBV12-4, the J call TRBJ2-3; 8 bases are a match to TRBD1. The CDR3 totals 15 residues. V was clipped by 11 bases and J by 3 bases; unmatched bases: 13. CDR3 amino acids: CAGNTGGQRTDTQYF. CDR3 in DNA: TGTGCCGGCAACACAGGGGGACAGAGGACAGATACGCAGTATTTT.

The chain is built from TRBV4-3 and TRBJ2-1, with 7 bases aligning to TRBD2. The V gene's germline CDR1 is LGHNA and CDR2 YSLEER. There are 16 residues in the CDR3. V dropped 2 bases and J dropped 9; count of bases not matched to a gene: 13. The DNA for the CDR3 is TGCGCCAGCAGCCAACTAGCGGCCCTAACGAACAGTGAGCAGTTCTTC. Its translation: CASSQLAALTNSEQFF.

This clonotype has more than one count but fewer than ten. The rearrangement joins TRBV11-2 to TRBJ2-1, with 11 nucleotides matching TRBD2. CDR3 length equals 18 residues. J was trimmed by 0 bases and V by 4 bases; bases with no gene match: 8. The germline V gene has CDR1 SGHAT and CDR2 FQNNGV. The CDR3 protein is CASSSTGTSGRSYNEQFF. CDR3 nucleotides: TGTGCCAGCAGCTCGACCGGGACTAGCGGCCGCTCCTACAATGAGCAGTTCTTC.

In its sample, this clonotype was seen a few times. The chain couples TRBV15 to TRBJ2-1, with D perhaps being TRBD1 or TRBD2 (7 bases each). CDR3 length equals 16 residues. The germline V gene encodes CDR1 LNHNV and CDR2 YYDKDF (reference sequence). V shed 1 base and J shed 3 bases, with 13 bases lying between them. This CDR3 reads CATSRASGGGYNEQFF. CDR3 sequence (DNA): TGTGCCACCAGCAGAGCATCAGGGGGGGGCTACAATGAGCAGTTCTTC. The full variable domain, its missing parts supplied by reference TRBV15 and TRBJ2-1, is DAMVIQNPRYQVTQFGKPVTLSCSQTLNHNVMYWYQQKSSQAPKLLFHYYDKDFNNEADTPDNFQSRRPNTSFCFLDIRSPGLGDTAMYLCATSRASGGGYNEQFFGPGTRLTVL.

V gene TRBV5-1 combines with J gene TRBJ2-5; D could derive from TRBD1 or TRBD2 (6 bases each). TRBJ2-7 explains the end of the DNA better; the J call may be wrong. Per the germline V gene, CDR1 is SGHRS and CDR2 is YFSETQ. The CDR3 sequence is 15 residues long. The CDR3 is CASTPRGGSNYEQYF. DNA of the CDR3: TGCGCCAGCACTCCCCGAGGGGGGAGTAACTACGAGCAGTACTTC.

The chain is built from TRBV2 and TRBJ1-4; D may be TRBD1 (5 bases). The V gene lost 5 bases and the J gene lost 7 bases, with 14 bases spanning the gap. The CDR3 is made up of 14 amino acids. The germline CDR1 and CDR2 sequences are SNHLY and FYNNEI. CDR3: CASSSTGGSEKLFF. Here the CDR3 DNA reads TGTGCCAGCAGTTCTACAGGAGGGAGTGAAAAACTGTTTTTT.

The chain couples TRBV25-1 to TRBJ2-2; D gene uncertain. Germline CDR1 and CDR2: MGHDK and SYGVNS. CDR3 size: 13 residues. V dropped 2 bases and J dropped 6 bases, with 7 bases sitting between them. As DNA, the CDR3 is TGTGCCAGCAGTGAACCAAGTTCCGGGGAGCTGTTTTTT. Translating gives CASSEPSSGELFF.

The genes are TRBV20-1 and TRBJ1-4; TRBD1 matches 10 bases. This CDR3 is 16 amino acids long. The trim removed 6 bases at V and 5 bases at J, leaving 12 bases unmatched. Per the germline V gene, CDR1 is DFQATT and CDR2 is SNEGSKA (reference sequence). CDR3: CSATDRGQITNEKLFF. CDR3 nucleotides: TGCAGTGCCACCGACAGGGGGCAGATTACGAATGAAAAACTGTTTTTT.

This chain links TRBV20-1 with TRBJ2-1; 7 bases fit TRBD1. V lost 2 bases to trimming and J lost 0 bases; unmatched junction nucleotides: 4. The CDR3 loop spans 15 amino acids. The V gene's germline CDR1 is DFQATT and CDR2 SNEGSKA (reference sequence). DNA for the CDR3: TGCAGTGCTAGATGGACAGGCAGCTCCTACAATGAGCAGTTCTTC. Its translation is CSARWTGSSYNEQFF.

The chain carries TRBV28 and TRBJ2-5; no clear D gene. TRBJ2-7 matches the DNA end more closely, so the J call is doubtful. The germline V gene has CDR1 MDHEN and CDR2 SYDVKM. There are 13 residues in the CDR3. In DNA, the CDR3 is TGTGCCAGCAGTCAAATTAGCAGGTACGAGCAGTACTTC. This codes for CASSQISRYEQYF.

In its sample, this clonotype was seen many times. The rearrangement links TRBV18 to TRBJ2-7, with TRBD2 matching over 7 bases. Germline V gene data show CDR1 as KGHSH and CDR2 as LQKENI. The ends lost 0 bases at V and 5 bases at J; junction bases unmatched: 7. The CDR3 consists of 15 residues. CDR3 bases: TGTGCCAGCTCACCACCGAGCGGGATGAGGAACGAGCAGTACTTC. It translates to CASSPPSGMRNEQYF.

This clonotype was recorded once. The chain links TRBV29-1 to TRBJ2-2, with TRBD1 matching over 7 bases. Germline loops: CDR1 SQVTM, CDR2 ANQGSEA. The CDR3 runs to 15 residues. J gave up 5 bases and V 0 bases, and 6 bases lay outside the gene matches. CDR3 sequence (DNA): TGCAGCGTTGAAGATCTGACAGGGCGTACCGGGGAGCTGTTTTTT. It is translated as CSVEDLTGRTGELFF.

The chain uses TRBV28 and TRBJ1-2; weak D call: TRBD1 (5 bases). Per germline, CDR1 MDHEN and CDR2 SYDVKM. V shed 7 bases and J shed 2 bases, with 14 bases lying between them. CDR3 length: 14 residues. The CDR3 loop reads CASTPGTANYGYTF. CDR3 nucleotides: TGTGCCAGCACTCCCGGGACTGCGAACTATGGCTACACCTTC.

The chain employs TRBV3-1 and TRBJ2-5, with 7 bases that match TRBD2. Gene TRBJ2-1 matches the end of the DNA better, so the J call may be wrong. Per the germline V gene, CDR1 is LGHDT and CDR2 is YNNKEL (reference sequence). The CDR3 has 16 amino acids. The CDR3 DNA reads as TGTGCCAGCAGCCAAGATCCAGCGGGGTTGGGGGGTGAGCAGTTCTTC. Its translation is CASSQDPAGLGGEQFF.

V gene TRBV12-3 or TRBV12-4 combines with J gene TRBJ1-4, with D hard to call. This CDR3 spans 13 amino acids. V lost 6 bases and J lost 6, with 11 bases in between. The CDR3: CASRRMGHEKLFF. CDR3 coding DNA: TGTGCCAGCAGGCGTATGGGCCATGAAAAACTGTTTTTT.

There are a few counts of this clonotype. One base away lies a much larger clone, so this may be a sequencing read error. The V and J genes are TRBV29-1 and TRBJ1-1; D uncertain. This CDR3 spans 13 amino acids. CDR1 is SQVTM, CDR2 ANQGSEA, per germline. This CDR3 reads CGVEDRQNTEAFF. The CDR3 DNA follows: TGCGGCGTTGAAGATCGGCAGAACACTGAAGCTTTCTTT.

The chain uses TRBV6-5 and TRBJ2-3; D unresolved. There are 16 residues in the CDR3. Trimming removed 2 bases from V and 2 bases from J, with 14 bases in between. CDR1 and CDR2 (germline): MNHEY, SVGAGI. CDR3: CASSYQSPRFTDTQYF. Here the CDR3 DNA reads TGTGCCAGCAGTTACCAAAGTCCCCGCTTCACAGATACGCAGTATTTT.

This clonotype was detected only a few times. The gene calls are TRBV20-1 and TRBJ2-4; D possibly matches TRBD1 or TRBD2 (6 bases each). The CDR3 spans 13 residues. V lost 6 bases to trimming and J lost 12 bases, with 21 bases between them. Germline V gene lookup returns CDR1 DFQATT and CDR2 SNEGSKA (reference sequence). DNA of the CDR3: TGCAGTGCCCCGGAAGGGGGGCGAGACACTCAGTACTTC. Its protein product is CSAPEGGRDTQYF.

The chain recombines TRBV20-1 with TRBJ1-1, with D perhaps matching TRBD1 (6 bases). Looked up from germline, CDR1 is DFQATT and CDR2 is SNEGSKA (reference sequence). This CDR3 contains 14 residues. Trimming took 6 bases from V and 1 from J, leaving 15 bases between them. In DNA, the CDR3 is TGCAGTGCCCGAGATGGACAGACGAACACTGAAGCTTTCTTT. Amino acid sequence: CSARDGQTNTEAFF.

The chain employs TRBV4-1 and TRBJ2-1, with unresolved D. Trimming left V 2 bases short and J 10 bases short, with 9 bases between. This CDR3 has 12 amino acids. Germline lookup yields CDR1 MGHRA and CDR2 YSYEKL. This chain's CDR3 is CASSQLNYEQFF. CDR3 nucleotides: TGCGCCAGCAGCCAATTAAACTACGAGCAGTTCTTC.

There are a few counts of this clonotype. The CDR3 spells CASSPGPLAGANVLTF. DNA of the CDR3: TGTGCCAGCAGCCCTGGGCCCCTGGCCGGGGCCAACGTCCTGACTTTC. This chain connects TRBV6-1 to TRBJ2-6; D remains unclear. The CDR3 totals 16 residues. V lost 6 bases, J lost 4 bases, and 16 bases lay in between. CDR1 and CDR2 (germline): MNHNS, SASEGT.

A few counts support this clonotype. The V call is TRBV3-1, the J call TRBJ1-2, with no clear D. Trimming took 2 bases from V and 4 from J, leaving 17 bases between them. Germline V gives CDR1 LGHDT, CDR2 YNNKEL (reference sequence). The CDR3 has 16 amino acids. The CDR3 here is CASSQLVGSLAYGYTF. CDR3 DNA: TGTGCCAGCAGCCAACTGGTGGGGTCTCTCGCCTATGGCTACACCTTC.

The chain employs TRBV3-1 and TRBJ2-7; 10 positions agree with TRBD1. V lost 4 bases, J lost 4 bases, and 10 bases stayed unmatched. The germline CDR1 and CDR2 sequences are LGHDT and YNNKEL (reference sequence). CDR3 size: 16 residues. This chain's CDR3 is CASSLGTGDGVYEQYF. The CDR3, as DNA: TGTGCCAGCAGCCTCGGGACAGGGGATGGAGTGTACGAGCAGTACTTC.

The chain carries TRBV5-1 and TRBJ1-1; tentative D call: TRBD1 (5 bases). The ends were cut back, 0 bases at V and 4 bases at J, with 13 bases in the middle. Germline V gene lookup returns CDR1 SGHRS and CDR2 YFSETQ. The CDR3 is 15 residues long. In nucleotides, the CDR3 is TGCGCCAGCAGCTTGGAAAGGGGATTGAGCACTGAAGCTTTCTTT. It encodes CASSLERGLSTEAFF.

This clonotype was detected a few times. The J gene is TRBJ1-4, the V gene TRBV9; possible D gene TRBD1, 6 bases. Germline CDR1 SGDLS, CDR2 YYNGEE. This CDR3 has 14 residues. Trimming left V 0 bases short and J 7 bases short, with 10 bases between. CDR3 in DNA: TGTGCCAGCAGCGTAGGGACAGCACGTGAAAAACTGTTTTTT. This translates into CASSVGTAREKLFF.

This clonotype was seen a few times. The chain has TRBV5-1 and TRBJ2-5; 10 bases match TRBD1. Per the germline V gene, CDR1 is SGHRS and CDR2 is YFSETQ. J lost 3 bases, V lost 7 bases, and 9 bases had no gene match. The CDR3 is 15 residues long. CDR3 bases: TGCGCCAGCGGACCCCCCGGGACAGGGGAAGAGACCCAGTACTTC. It encodes CASGPPGTGEETQYF.

J is TRBJ1-2 and V is TRBV10-3; D gene uncertain. The CDR3 has 14 amino acids. Germline CDR1 is ENHRY and CDR2 is SYGVKD. The germline V and J ends were trimmed by 2 bases and 1 base, with 8 bases remaining between them. This chain's CDR3 is CAISEGERNYGYTF. Written as DNA, the CDR3 is TGTGCCATCAGTGAGGGCGAGCGTAACTATGGCTACACCTTC.

The V and J genes are TRBV10-3 and TRBJ1-2, with 8 bases lining up with TRBD1. Losses at the gene ends were 2 bases for V and 2 bases for J; bases not matched to a gene: 1. Germline V gives CDR1 ENHRY, CDR2 SYGVKD. This CDR3 has 14 residues. The DNA of the CDR3 is TGTGCCATCAGTGAGCGGACAGGGAACTATGGCTACACCTTC. Translated: CAISERTGNYGYTF.

Comments on this clonotype: Just one base apart from a much larger clone, this may be a read error. In DNA, the CDR3 is TGTGCCAGCATCAAAAGGAGGCCCAATGAGCAGTTCTTC. Translating it yields CASIKRRPNEQFF. The chain uses TRBV7-2 and TRBJ2-1, with a tentative D call TRBD2 (5 bases). The CDR3 runs 13 residues. The V end lost 7 bases, the J end lost 6 bases, and 13 bases lay between the germline ends. Germline V CDR1 and CDR2: SGHTA, FQGNSA.